There are a few counts of the clone carrying this T cell receptor (beta chain). Its antigen is unidentified. These data are taken from a study of vaccination and CD4 T cells after COVID-19. Germline V CDR1 and CDR2: WSHSY, SAAADI. CDR3 length equals 14 residues. V lost 1 base and J 0 bases, leaving 7 bases between the germline ends. Study observations and caveats: Recorded median SARS-CoV-2-reactive clonotype numbers increased from 21 to 38 without reaching significance.

An Oncomine TCR Beta short-read assay was used to sequence the DNA from cultured CD4+ T cells. TCRdb processed the PCR reads anew with MiXCR; each CDR3 protein has one entry. The sample lists about 15,000 distinct CDR3 sequences; around 46% were seen once. Treatment in this sample: approximately nine-day PBMC culture with coronavirus spike peptide pools or control peptides (ViraFEST assay). Once peptide pools had expanded antigen-specific T cells, ViraFEST sequenced TCRs. After culture for approximately nine days, isolation of CD4+ T cells was performed by negative selection. Source material: CD4+ T cells from blood, cultured in vitro. The genes are TRBV10-2 and TRBJ2-7; no clear D gene. This clonotype was sampled from a human donor who had recovered from COVID-19. CDR3 nucleotide sequence: TGCGCCAGCAGTGAGTGGGCTACCTCCTACGAGCAGTACTTC. Residues: CASSEWATSYEQYF.